The 15 T cell receptor beta chains below come from one sample, sequenced in a study of T cells in Graves' hyperthyroidism and ophthalmopathy. RNA transcripts yielded amplified TCR beta CDR3 regions. Carried out on the TCR CDR3, a first-round RT-PCR used the HTBI primer set. TCRdb ran MiXCR on the multiplex PCR reads and lists one entry per CDR3 protein. The table includes 300,000 to 350,000 distinct CDR3 sequences, over 15% detected once. The specimen sequenced was blood. Every receptor here comes from a woman aged 50 to 65 with Graves' hyperthyroidism.

This chain joins TRBV6-5 and TRBJ2-1; TRBD1 matches at 7 bases. The CDR3 contains 15 residues. The germline CDR1 and CDR2 sequences are MNHEY and SVGAGI. V shed 2 bases and J 4 bases; nucleotides not matched to a gene: 5. The CDR3 here is CASSYPGTAYNEQFF. CDR3 in DNA: TGTGCCAGCAGTTACCCCGGGACAGCATACAATGAGCAGTTCTTC.

This clonotype appeared many times. The gene calls are TRBV11-2 and TRBJ1-1; D possibly corresponds to TRBD1 (5 bases). Germline loops: CDR1 SGHAT, CDR2 FQNNGV. Trimming took off 6 bases at V and 3 bases at J, with 14 bases between the two ends. The CDR3 sequence is 14 residues long. CDR3: CASSWGGSDTEAFF. CDR3 bases: TGTGCCAGCAGTTGGGGGGGGTCGGACACTGAAGCTTTCTTT.

This chain connects TRBV10-3 to TRBJ2-5; TRBD1 might be the D (5 bases). Germline V gene lookup returns CDR1 ENHRY and CDR2 SYGVKD. V gave up 4 bases and J gave up 5 bases, with 14 bases separating them. The CDR3 sequence is 14 residues long. CDR3 amino acids: CAISAGAREETQYF. DNA for the CDR3: TGTGCCATCAGTGCTGGGGCCAGAGAGGAGACCCAGTACTTC.

This chain connects TRBV7-2 to TRBJ2-1, with D unresolved. Germline values: CDR1 SGHTA, CDR2 FQGNSA. The CDR3 runs to 13 residues. The V and J ends lost 4 bases and 10 bases respectively, with 14 bases between them. CDR3 DNA: TGTGCCAGCAGCTCCGGGTCGGTGGGGGAGCAGTTCTTC. This sequence encodes CASSSGSVGEQFF.

This clonotype was seen a single time. The junction does not match germline at one end; this may be a read error. The V call is TRBV6-5, the J call TRBJ2-7; TRBD1 aligns across 8 bases. The V gene's germline CDR1 is MNHEY and CDR2 SVGAGI. The CDR3 has 15 residues. CDR3 region: CASSTDRGPSYERYF. The CDR3 nucleotides read TGTGCCAGCAGTACCGACAGGGGCCCCTCCTACGAGCGGTACTTC.

The J gene is TRBJ1-1, the V gene TRBV10-3, with 9 bases identical to TRBD1. The CDR3 runs to 13 residues. CDR1 is ENHRY, CDR2 SYGVKD, per germline. Losses at the gene ends were 10 bases for V and 3 bases for J; bases not matched to a gene: 6. The CDR3 DNA sequence: TGTGCCACTCTGACAGGGGGGGACACTGAAGCTTTCTTT. It codes for CATLTGGDTEAFF.

At least ten counts were recorded for this clonotype. The CDR3 loop is CASSYAGDGYTF. DNA for the CDR3: TGTGCCAGCAGTTACGCAGGGGATGGCTACACCTTC. The chain has TRBV6-1 and TRBJ1-2, with a weak D call TRBD1 (6 bases). CDR1 MNHNS and CDR2 SASEGT come from the germline V gene. V lost 5 bases and J lost 6, with 10 bases in between. This CDR3 contains 12 residues.

This clonotype occurred many times. This sequence joins TRBV20-1 and TRBJ2-1, with 8 bases identical to TRBD2. Unmatched junction bases numbered 11, after V lost 1 base and J lost 9 bases. CDR3 size: 15 residues. Germline-derived CDR1 and CDR2 are DFQATT and SNEGSKA (reference sequence). The CDR3, as DNA: TGCAGTGCTAGAGTGCCGGGGGGGCGAATGGGTGAGCAGTTCTTC. Amino acids: CSARVPGGRMGEQFF.

The rearrangement links TRBV29-1 to TRBJ2-1; 10 nucleotides line up with TRBD2. In germline, CDR1 is SQVTM, CDR2 ANQGSEA. The V and J ends lost 7 bases and 5 bases, in that order; junction bases with no gene match: 5. The CDR3 sequence is 13 residues long. CDR3 DNA: TGCAGCGCTTCTGGACTAGCGGACAATGAGCAGTTCTTC. It encodes CSASGLADNEQFF.

This clonotype has a handful of counts. J is TRBJ2-3 and V is TRBV20-1, with D unclear. Germline CDR1 and CDR2: DFQATT and SNEGSKA (reference sequence). CDR3 size: 12 residues. V lost 5 bases, J lost 1 base, and 7 bases lay in between. The CDR3 spells CSAVDGTDTQYF. The CDR3 nucleotides read TGCAGTGCTGTAGACGGCACAGATACGCAGTATTTT.

The CDR3 loop is CASSIGTVTRTGELFF. The CDR3 nucleotides are TGCGCCAGCAGCATCGGGACAGTAACACGGACCGGGGAGCTGTTTTTT. This chain links TRBV5-1 with TRBJ2-2; 7 bases fit TRBD1. J was trimmed by 5 bases and V by 4 bases; bases with no gene match: 11. The germline V gene has CDR1 SGHRS and CDR2 YFSETQ. CDR3 length equals 16 residues.

This clonotype showed up many times. CDR3 sequence (DNA): TGCAGTGCTAAAGGACTAGCGGGAACTACAGATACGCAGTATTTT. Translated: CSAKGLAGTTDTQYF. The V call is TRBV20-1, the J call TRBJ2-3; 12 bases are shared with TRBD2. V was clipped by 4 bases and J by 3 bases; unmatched bases: 5. Germline CDR1 reads DFQATT; CDR2 reads SNEGSKA (reference sequence). There are 15 residues in the CDR3.

This clonotype was recorded many times. The chain combines TRBV27 with TRBJ2-1; TRBD2 agrees at 11 bases. This CDR3 spans 18 amino acids. The V gene's germline CDR1 is MNHEY and CDR2 SMNVEV (reference sequence). V shed 3 bases and J 1 base; nucleotides not matched to a gene: 8. CDR3 in amino acids: CASSFTRTSGSSYNEQFF. CDR3 coding DNA: TGTGCCAGCAGTTTCACTCGGACTAGCGGGTCATCCTACAATGAGCAGTTCTTC.

This clonotype was seen ten or more times. V is TRBV7-2 and J is TRBJ2-7; the D is unclear. Germline V gives CDR1 SGHTA, CDR2 FQGNSA. Deletions cut 0 bases from V and 3 bases from J, with 12 bases between. The CDR3 has 15 amino acids. CDR3 in DNA: TGTGCCAGCAGCTTAGCGCCGGACGGTAACTACGAGCAGTACGTC. It yields the protein CASSLAPDGNYEQYV.

This clonotype was counted a few times. In DNA form, the CDR3 reads TGTGCCAGCAGTTACGAACCGGGGGATGAAGCTTTCTTT. It codes for CASSYEPGDEAFF. The chain joins TRBV7-9 to TRBJ1-1; maybe TRBD1 (5 bases). The CDR3 runs 13 residues. V lost 6 bases to trimming and J lost 7 bases, with 15 bases between them. Germline CDR1 SEHNR, CDR2 FQNEAQ (reference sequence).